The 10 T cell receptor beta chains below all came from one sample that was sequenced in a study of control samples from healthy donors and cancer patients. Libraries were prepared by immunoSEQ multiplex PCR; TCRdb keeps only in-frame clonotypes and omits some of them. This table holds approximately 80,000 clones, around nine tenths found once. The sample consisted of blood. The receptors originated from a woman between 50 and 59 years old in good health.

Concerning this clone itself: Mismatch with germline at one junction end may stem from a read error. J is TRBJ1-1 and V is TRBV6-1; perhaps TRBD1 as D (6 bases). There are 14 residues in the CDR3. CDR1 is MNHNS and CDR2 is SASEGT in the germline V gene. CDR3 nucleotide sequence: TGTGCCAGCAATGAAGGGGGGGTAGTGCCTGAAGCTTTCTTT. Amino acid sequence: CASNEGGVVPEAFF.

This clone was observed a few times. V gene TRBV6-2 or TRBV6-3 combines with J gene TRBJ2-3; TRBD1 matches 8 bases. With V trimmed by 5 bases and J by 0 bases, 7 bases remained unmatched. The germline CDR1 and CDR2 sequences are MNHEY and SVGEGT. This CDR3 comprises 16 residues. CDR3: CASSDPGGPSTDTQYF. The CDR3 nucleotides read TGTGCCAGCAGTGACCCAGGGGGCCCTAGCACAGATACGCAGTATTTT.

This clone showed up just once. The CDR3 coding sequence is TGCGCCAGCAGCCAGGGGACAGGGAGGATGACCACAGATACGCAGTATTTT. Translated: CASSQGTGRMTTDTQYF. The chain recombines TRBV4-1 with TRBJ2-3; 9 nucleotides agree with TRBD1. Germline assignment: CDR1 MGHRA and CDR2 YSYEKL. V shed 3 bases and J 2 bases; nucleotides not matched to a gene: 9. The CDR3 covers 17 residues.

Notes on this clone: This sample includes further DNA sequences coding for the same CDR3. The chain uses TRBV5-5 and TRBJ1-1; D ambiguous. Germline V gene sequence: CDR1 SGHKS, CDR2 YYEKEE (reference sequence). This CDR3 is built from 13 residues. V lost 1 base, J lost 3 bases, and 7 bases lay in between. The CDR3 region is CASSLIRDTEAFF. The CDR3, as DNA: TGTGCCAGCAGCTTGATACGGGACACTGAAGCTTTCTTT. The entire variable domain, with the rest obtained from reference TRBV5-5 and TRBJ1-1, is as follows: DAGVTQSPTHLIKTRGQQVTLRCSPISGHKSVSWYQQVLGQGPQFIFQYYEKEERGRGNFPDRFSARQFPNYSSELNVNALLLGDSALYLCASSLIRDTEAFFGQGTRLTVV.

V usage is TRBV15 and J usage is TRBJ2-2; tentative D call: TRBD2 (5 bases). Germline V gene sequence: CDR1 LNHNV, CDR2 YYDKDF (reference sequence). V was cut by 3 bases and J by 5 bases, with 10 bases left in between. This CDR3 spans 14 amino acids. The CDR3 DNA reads TGTGCCACCAGCAGCGCGAGGGTTACCGGGGAGCTGTTTTTT. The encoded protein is CATSSARVTGELFF.

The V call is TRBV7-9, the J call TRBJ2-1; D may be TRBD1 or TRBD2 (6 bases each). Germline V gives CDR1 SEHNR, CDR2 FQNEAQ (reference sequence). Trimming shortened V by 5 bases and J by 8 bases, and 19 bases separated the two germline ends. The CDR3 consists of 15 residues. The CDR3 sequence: CASSRIRGAKDEQFF. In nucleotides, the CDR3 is TGTGCCAGCAGCCGTATAAGGGGGGCCAAGGATGAGCAGTTCTTC.

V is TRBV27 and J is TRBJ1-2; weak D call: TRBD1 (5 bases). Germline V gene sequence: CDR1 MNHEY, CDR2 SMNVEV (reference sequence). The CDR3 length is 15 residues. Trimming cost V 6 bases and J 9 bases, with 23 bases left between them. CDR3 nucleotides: TGTGCCAGCAGCCAAACCCGACAGTCAGGCTTTCGCTACACCTTC. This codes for CASSQTRQSGFRYTF.

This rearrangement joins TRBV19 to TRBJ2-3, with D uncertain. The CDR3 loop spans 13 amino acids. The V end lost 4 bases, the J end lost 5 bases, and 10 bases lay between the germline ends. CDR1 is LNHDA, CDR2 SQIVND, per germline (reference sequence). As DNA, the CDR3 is TGTGCCAGTAGTACCCGAAGAAGAGATACGCAGTATTTT. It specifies CASSTRRRDTQYF.

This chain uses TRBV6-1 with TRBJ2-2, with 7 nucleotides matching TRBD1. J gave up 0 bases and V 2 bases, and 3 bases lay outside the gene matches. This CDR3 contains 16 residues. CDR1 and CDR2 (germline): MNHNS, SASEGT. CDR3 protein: CASSERGGANTGELFF. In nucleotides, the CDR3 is TGTGCCAGCAGTGAAAGAGGGGGCGCGAACACCGGGGAGCTGTTTTTT.

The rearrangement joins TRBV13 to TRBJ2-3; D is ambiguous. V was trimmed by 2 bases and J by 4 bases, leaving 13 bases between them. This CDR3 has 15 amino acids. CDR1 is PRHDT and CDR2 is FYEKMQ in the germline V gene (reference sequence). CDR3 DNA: TGTGCCAGCAGCTTATATAGGCGAACCCCAGATACGCAGTATTTT. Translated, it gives CASSLYRRTPDTQYF.